The clone carrying this T cell receptor (beta chain) was recorded at least ten times. Its antigen is unknown. This sample was included in a study of read filtering for tumor transcriptome and immune sequencing. Study-wide context: Revised staging placed roughly eight patients in R-ISS I, 15 to 20 in II, roughly 7 in III. After DNase treatment, RNA was made into whole-transcriptome libraries.

V lost 0 bases and J 0 bases, leaving 12 bases between the germline ends. Germline V gene data show CDR1 as SEHNR and CDR2 as FQNEAQ (reference sequence). The CDR3 is 17 amino acids. Study conclusions and caveats: The sorted CD138-negative fraction was a mixed bone marrow immune population, not purified T cells. In IR-seq, single-read clonotypes were roughly 82% of clonotypes but roughly 3.5% of reads.

Molecular barcoded adaptors covering alpha/delta and beta/gamma chains were used on roughly 400 ng RNA. MiXCR, run by TCRdb on the reads, gives a single entry per CDR3 protein. In the table there are around 130,000 distinct CDR3 sequences, less than 15% of which are singletons. The source of this sequence is a donor at least 40 years old with multiple myeloma. The rearrangement joins TRBV7-9 to TRBJ2-1; possibly TRBD1 for D (6 bases). The sample comprised a population of CD138-negative cells sorted from bone marrow. The CDR3 here is CASSLATGQSSYNEQFF. In DNA form, the CDR3 reads TGTGCCAGCAGCTTAGCGACCGGACAGAGCTCCTACAATGAGCAGTTCTTC.